This TCR beta chain is from a study of cytotoxic CD8 clonotypes in ibrutinib-treated CLL. Points on this clone: Its antigen is as yet unknown.

Generated by immunoSEQ multiplex PCR, the TCRdb table keeps only in-frame clones and is missing some. The sample consists of approximately 300,000 clones, about 77% of them appearing once. Notes on the study in general: Public clonotypes were seen rarely and were contracted or stable on treatment.

The clonotype originates from a human donor with chronic lymphocytic leukemia. The sample was PBMCs, taken before ibrutinib treatment.

CDR3 sequence: CASSVLAGGNARGQETQYF. The CDR3 DNA reads as TGTGCCAGTAGTGTCCTAGCGGGAGGCAACGCTAGGGGACAAGAGACCCAGTACTTC. The chain carries TRBV19 and TRBJ2-5; 11 bases match TRBD2. V shed 5 bases and J 2 bases; nucleotides not matched to a gene: 16. CDR3 size: 19 residues. CDR1 and CDR2 from the germline V gene are LNHDA and SQIVND (reference sequence).